Listed here are 7 T cell receptor beta chains from one sample, sequenced in a study of PD-1 blockade in classical Hodgkin lymphoma. Profiling relied on immunoSEQ multiplex PCR, and the TCRdb table lists in-frame clones only, not all of them. This table has some 100,000 clones, over 85% appearing once. All patients relapsed after autologous stem cell transplantation, and brentuximab vedotin exposure varied. Sequenced material: peripheral blood mononuclear cells (PBMCs), taken at baseline. Source of these receptors: a human donor with classical Hodgkin lymphoma.

The V gene is TRBV5-1, the J gene TRBJ2-2, with D tentatively TRBD1 (5 bases). The germline V gene encodes CDR1 SGHRS and CDR2 YFSETQ. CDR3 length: 16 amino acids. Trimming took off 0 bases at V and 0 bases at J, with 9 bases between the two ends. The CDR3 DNA reads as TGCGCCAGCAGCTTGGTTGGCAGGGCGAACACCGGGGAGCTGTTTTTT. It translates to CASSLVGRANTGELFF.

V usage is TRBV28 and J usage is TRBJ1-1; 8 positions agree with TRBD1. CDR1 is MDHEN, CDR2 SYDVKM, per germline. The CDR3 has 13 amino acids. The V and J ends lost 4 bases and 11 bases, in that order; junction bases with no gene match: 9. CDR3 loop: CASSSTWTGRAFF. Here the CDR3 DNA reads TGTGCCAGCAGTTCAACCTGGACAGGGAGGGCTTTCTTT.

The genes are TRBV28 and TRBJ1-2; tentatively, D is TRBD1 (5 bases). The V gene lost 6 bases and the J gene lost 4 bases, with 18 bases spanning the gap. CDR1 is MDHEN and CDR2 is SYDVKM in the germline V gene. The CDR3 has 15 residues. Written as DNA, the CDR3 is TGTGCCAGCAGCAATTTAGGGGACCCCTCCTATGGCTACACCTTC. Amino acid sequence: CASSNLGDPSYGYTF.

The gene calls are TRBV28 and TRBJ1-1, with TRBD1 matching over 8 bases. V lost 10 bases and J lost 0; bases outside the gene matches: 13. Germline V gene data show CDR1 as MDHEN and CDR2 as SYDVKM. The CDR3 is 16 residues long. The DNA of the CDR3 is TGTGCCACCCTTAGGAGGGACAGGAAAGTGAACACTGAAGCTTTCTTT. It yields the protein CATLRRDRKVNTEAFF.

On this clone: The same CDR3 is also encoded by other DNA sequences in this sample. The rearrangement uses TRBV11-2 and TRBJ2-1; D not resolved. There are 12 residues in the CDR3. Germline V lookup: CDR1 SGHAT, CDR2 FQNNGV. Deletions cut 1 base from V and 6 bases from J, with 4 bases between. CDR3 in amino acids: CASSLAGNEQFF. CDR3 coding DNA: TGTGCCAGCAGCTTAGCCGGCAATGAGCAGTTCTTC.

The genes are TRBV30 and TRBJ2-1; D remains ambiguous. From germline, CDR1 is GTSNPN and CDR2 SVGIG (reference sequence). CDR3 size: 12 residues. V shed 4 bases and J shed 5 bases, with 9 bases lying between them. CDR3 region: CAWISRNNEQFF. CDR3 coding DNA: TGTGCCTGGATTTCTAGGAACAATGAGCAGTTCTTC. Looking up the rest from reference TRBV30 and TRBJ2-1 gives the full variable domain: SQTIHQWPATLVQPVGSPLSLECTVEGTSNPNLYWYRQAAGRGLQLLFYSVGIGQISSEVPQNLSASRPQDRQFILSSKKLLLSDSGFYLCAWISRNNEQFFGPGTRLTVL.

The rearrangement uses TRBV27 and TRBJ1-1; D may be TRBD1 (5 bases). Trimming stripped 2 bases from V and 4 bases from J, with 8 bases between. CDR1 is MNHEY and CDR2 is SMNVEV in the germline V gene (reference sequence). CDR3 length: 13 residues. The CDR3, as DNA: TGTGCCAGCAGTTTACAGGGAAGCACTGAAGCTTTCTTT. Translated: CASSLQGSTEAFF.